The 23 T cell receptor beta chains reported below all come from one sample, sequenced in a study of cytotoxic CD8 clonotypes in ibrutinib-treated CLL. Sequencing was performed with immunoSEQ multiplex PCR; in TCRdb, only in-frame clones are kept and a portion is missing. The sample gives fewer than 85,000 clones, around 79% of which show up once; about 4.8% is in the top ten. Sequences were derived from PBMCs, sampled after 12 months of ibrutinib treatment. Source of these receptors: a human donor with chronic lymphocytic leukemia.

The rearrangement links TRBV7-3 to TRBJ2-1, with unresolved D. This CDR3 has 13 residues. V was pared by 2 bases and J by 6 bases, with 8 bases between. Germline V CDR1 and CDR2: SGHTA, FQGTGA. The CDR3 spells CASSLQVANEQFF. DNA for the CDR3: TGTGCCAGCAGCTTACAGGTGGCCAATGAGCAGTTCTTC.

The rearrangement uses TRBV6-5 and TRBJ1-5; D possibly corresponds to TRBD1 (6 bases). The V end was cut by 2 bases, the J end by 0 bases, with 11 bases between. Germline V gene sequence: CDR1 MNHEY, CDR2 SVGAGI. The CDR3 loop spans 16 amino acids. Here the CDR3 DNA reads TGTGCCAGCAGTTACGGGACACCCTATAGCAATCAGCCCCAGCATTTT. Amino acid sequence: CASSYGTPYSNQPQHF.

The chain uses TRBV6-6 and TRBJ2-6; D may be TRBD2 (6 bases). The CDR3 contains 15 residues. Germline V gene lookup returns CDR1 MNHNY and CDR2 SVGAGI (reference sequence). Trimming removed 7 bases from V and 6 bases from J, with 16 bases in between. The CDR3 region is CASTTVWGVANVLTF. Here the CDR3 DNA reads TGTGCCAGCACCACGGTATGGGGGGTGGCCAACGTCCTGACTTTC.

The chain carries TRBV19 and TRBJ2-7, with D perhaps matching TRBD2 (6 bases). V dropped 2 bases and J dropped 6 bases, with 20 bases sitting between them. CDR1 is LNHDA, CDR2 SQIVND, per germline (reference sequence). This CDR3 has 16 residues. The CDR3 spells CASSIRTGGRGREQYF. As DNA, the CDR3 is TGTGCCAGTAGTATAAGGACCGGGGGTAGGGGTCGCGAGCAGTACTTC.

In DNA form, the CDR3 reads TGTGCCAGCAGCTTATTTGAGGGCACTGAAGCTTTCTTT. Protein: CASSLFEGTEAFF. This chain joins TRBV7-2 and TRBJ1-1; D unclear. This CDR3 spans 13 amino acids. Per germline, CDR1 SGHTA and CDR2 FQGNSA. With 2 bases removed from V and 4 bases from J, the gap between germline ends came to 8 bases.

The rearrangement joins TRBV5-4 to TRBJ2-7; 7 nucleotides line up with TRBD1. With 0 bases clipped from V and 6 bases from J, the junction kept 6 bases outside the gene matches. Per germline, CDR1 SGHNT and CDR2 YYREEE (reference sequence). CDR3 size: 14 residues. The CDR3 nucleotides are TGTGCCAGCAGCTTGGGGGGGACAGTGCGCGAGCAGTACTTC. Translated: CASSLGGTVREQYF.

The chain carries TRBV7-2 and TRBJ1-5; possibly TRBD1 for D (6 bases). Trimming cost V 5 bases and J 5 bases, with 16 bases left between them. Germline CDR1 SGHTA, CDR2 FQGNSA. The CDR3 is made up of 15 amino acids. The CDR3 sequence is CASSTVSGGDQPQHF. CDR3 nucleotide sequence: TGTGCCAGCAGCACCGTCTCGGGGGGCGATCAGCCCCAGCATTTT.

The chain is built from TRBV6-5 and TRBJ1-4; D not resolved. V was pared by 10 bases and J by 2 bases, with 8 bases between. The CDR3 runs 12 residues. Germline V gene sequence: CDR1 MNHEY, CDR2 SVGAGI. The CDR3 nucleotides are TGTGCCACCCGTAGGACTAATGAAAAACTGTTTTTT. Protein: CATRRTNEKLFF.

The V and J genes are TRBV30 and TRBJ2-1; unclear D gene. CDR1 GTSNPN and CDR2 SVGIG come from the germline V gene (reference sequence). This CDR3 contains 11 residues. V dropped 0 bases and J dropped 13 bases, with 10 bases sitting between them. The CDR3 region is CAWSVRAGQFF. In nucleotides, the CDR3 is TGTGCCTGGAGTGTAAGGGCAGGTCAGTTCTTC. The whole variable domain, remainder taken from reference TRBV30 and TRBJ2-1, is SQTIHQWPATLVQPVGSPLSLECTVEGTSNPNLYWYRQAAGRGLQLLFYSVGIGQISSEVPQNLSASRPQDRQFILSSKKLLLSDSGFYLCAWSVRAGQFFGPGTRLTVL.

The rearrangement joins TRBV7-2 to TRBJ2-1, with TRBD2 matching over 9 bases. Germline trimming cut 5 bases from V and 7 bases from J; bases unmatched to any gene: 12. The CDR3 covers 16 residues. Germline CDR1 is SGHTA and CDR2 is FQGNSA. The CDR3 coding sequence is TGTGCCAGCAGCCCCCAAAGGACTAGCGCGGGTAATGAGCAGTTCTTC. It encodes CASSPQRTSAGNEQFF.

The chain is built from TRBV27 and TRBJ1-4; tentative D call: TRBD1 (6 bases). In germline, CDR1 is MNHEY, CDR2 SMNVEV (reference sequence). CDR3 length: 13 residues. The ends were cut back, 5 bases at V and 11 bases at J, with 15 bases in the middle. The chain's CDR3 is CASSHRAQGKLFF. The CDR3 DNA reads TGTGCCAGCAGTCACAGGGCCCAGGGTAAACTGTTTTTT.

The chain recombines TRBV30 with TRBJ2-3, with 9 bases aligning to TRBD1. The germline V gene encodes CDR1 GTSNPN and CDR2 SVGIG (reference sequence). J was trimmed by 6 bases and V by 1 base; bases with no gene match: 5. The length of the CDR3 is 14 residues. CDR3 nucleotides: TGTGCCTGGAGTGATACAGGGGGCGCGGATACGCAGTATTTT. It translates to CAWSDTGGADTQYF.

This clone is medium-sized. V gene TRBV6-5 combines with J gene TRBJ2-1; 7 positions agree with TRBD2. The CDR3 sequence is 14 residues long. Germline CDR1 and CDR2: MNHEY and SVGAGI. Unmatched junction bases numbered 7, after V lost 8 bases and J lost 3 bases. CDR3 protein: CASGVAGDYNEQFF. As DNA, the CDR3 is TGTGCCAGCGGTGTTGCGGGGGACTACAATGAGCAGTTCTTC.

The V gene is TRBV2, the J gene TRBJ1-4; D not certain. Germline CDR1 is SNHLY and CDR2 is FYNNEI. The CDR3 sequence is 16 residues long. Between the trimmed V and J ends, which lost 8 bases and 0 bases, there was a span of 16 bases. CDR3 sequence (DNA): TGTGCCAGCCACCCGTTCCCCCCACCAACTAATGAAAAACTGTTTTTT. This gives the protein CASHPFPPPTNEKLFF.

This rearrangement joins TRBV1 to TRBJ2-2. TRBV1 counts as a pseudogene. The CDR3 is 18 amino acids. The CDR3 loop is CTSSQGVGPNTNTGELFF. The CDR3 bases are TGCACCAGCAGCCAGGGGGTCGGGCCGAACACGAACACCGGGGAGCTGTTTTTT.

The rearrangement joins TRBV11-2 to TRBJ1-5; D is uncertain. V was cut by 1 base and J by 9 bases, with 10 bases left in between. This CDR3 is 13 amino acids long. CDR1 is SGHAT, CDR2 FQNNGV, per germline. The CDR3 coding sequence is TGTGCCAGCAGCTTAGGCAGGACCGGGCCCCAGCATTTT. This codes for CASSLGRTGPQHF.

The chain employs TRBV28 and TRBJ1-3; 7 positions agree with TRBD1. Germline V gives CDR1 MDHEN, CDR2 SYDVKM. The J segment lost 0 bases and the V segment lost 4 bases, leaving 3 bases of the junction unmatched. The CDR3 length is 15 residues. The CDR3 is CASSSGTDSGNTIYF. CDR3 nucleotides: TGTGCCAGCAGTTCCGGGACAGACTCTGGAAACACCATATATTTT.

This sequence joins TRBV4-2 and TRBJ1-1; weak D call: TRBD1 (6 bases). Germline-derived CDR1 and CDR2 are LGHNA and YNFKEQ. There are 18 residues in the CDR3. V was shortened by 0 bases and J by 4 bases, with 21 bases between the two germline ends. The CDR3 region is CASSQDGTNRQGGTEAFF. The CDR3 DNA sequence: TGTGCCAGCAGCCAAGATGGTACAAACAGGCAAGGGGGCACTGAAGCTTTCTTT.

The chain recombines TRBV6-1 with TRBJ2-7, with TRBD2 matching 10 bases. Germline CDR1 reads MNHNS; CDR2 reads SASEGT. V was pared by 10 bases and J by 6 bases, with 6 bases of the junction left unmatched. This CDR3 has 12 amino acids. The CDR3 is CATQREGREQYF. The CDR3 nucleotides are TGTGCCACCCAGCGGGAGGGCCGCGAGCAGTACTTC.

The chain uses TRBV7-9 and TRBJ1-1, with TRBD1 identical over 9 bases. The length of the CDR3 is 14 residues. The V gene end was trimmed by 2 bases and the J gene end by 5 bases; junction bases not matched to a gene: 3. CDR1 and CDR2 from the germline V gene are SEHNR and FQNEAQ (reference sequence). CDR3 loop: CASSLLQGATEAFF. DNA of the CDR3: TGTGCCAGCAGCTTATTACAGGGGGCGACTGAAGCTTTCTTT.

The rearrangement uses TRBV4-2 and TRBJ2-1; 8 bases are a match to TRBD2. CDR3 length: 16 residues. Looked up from germline, CDR1 is LGHNA and CDR2 is YNFKEQ. V lost 4 bases and J lost 7; bases outside the gene matches: 12. Here the CDR3 DNA reads TGTGCCAGCAGCCTGGGGGGACTAGTTGTTTGGAATGAGCAGTTCTTC. As protein: CASSLGGLVVWNEQFF.

This sequence joins TRBV4-1 and TRBJ2-5; 7 positions match TRBD1. The CDR3 sequence is 13 residues long. Trimming took 4 bases from V and 4 from J; bases not matched to a gene: 3. CDR1 and CDR2 (germline): MGHRA, YSYEKL. CDR3: CASSPHRGETQYF. As DNA, the CDR3 is TGCGCCAGCAGCCCCCACAGGGGAGAGACCCAGTACTTC.

The chain carries TRBV6-6 and TRBJ2-7, with TRBD1 matching over 12 bases. Germline-derived CDR1 and CDR2 are MNHNY and SVGAGI (reference sequence). The CDR3 length is 15 residues. V dropped 2 bases and J dropped 6; count of bases not matched to a gene: 5. The CDR3 sequence: CASSYRGQGAPEQYF. CDR3 DNA sequence: TGTGCCAGCAGTTACAGGGGACAGGGGGCCCCCGAGCAGTACTTC.